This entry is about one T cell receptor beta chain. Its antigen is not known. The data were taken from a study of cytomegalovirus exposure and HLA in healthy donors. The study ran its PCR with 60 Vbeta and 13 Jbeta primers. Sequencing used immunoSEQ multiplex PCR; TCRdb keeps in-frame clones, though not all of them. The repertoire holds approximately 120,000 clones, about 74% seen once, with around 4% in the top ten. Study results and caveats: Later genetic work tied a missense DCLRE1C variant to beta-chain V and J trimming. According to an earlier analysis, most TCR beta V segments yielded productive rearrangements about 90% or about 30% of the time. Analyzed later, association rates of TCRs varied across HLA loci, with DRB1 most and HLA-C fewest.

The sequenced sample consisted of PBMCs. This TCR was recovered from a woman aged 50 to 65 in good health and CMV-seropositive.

The CDR3 sequence: CASSLSSRGWNEKLFF. CDR3 DNA sequence: TGTGCCAGCAGTTTATCGTCAAGGGGCTGGAATGAAAAACTGTTTTTT. The V call is TRBV27, the J call TRBJ1-4; tentative D call: TRBD1 (5 bases). The CDR3 is made up of 16 amino acids. Germline CDR1 reads MNHEY; CDR2 reads SMNVEV (reference sequence). V was cut by 0 bases and J by 5 bases, with 13 bases left in between.